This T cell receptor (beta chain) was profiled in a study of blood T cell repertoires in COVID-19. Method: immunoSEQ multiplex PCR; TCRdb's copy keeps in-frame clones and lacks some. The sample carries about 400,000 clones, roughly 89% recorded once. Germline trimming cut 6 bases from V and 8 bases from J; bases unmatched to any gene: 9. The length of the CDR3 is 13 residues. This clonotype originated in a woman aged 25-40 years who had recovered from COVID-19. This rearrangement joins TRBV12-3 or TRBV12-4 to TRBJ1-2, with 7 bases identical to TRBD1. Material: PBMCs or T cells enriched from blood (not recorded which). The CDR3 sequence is CASSLGGRSGYTF. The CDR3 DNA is TGTGCCAGCAGCCTAGGGGGCCGGTCCGGCTACACCTTC.